These T cell receptor beta chains were read from a single sample in a study of early T cells in non-severe SARS-CoV-2 infection. Each CDR3 protein gets one entry after TCRdb re-called the 5' RACE reads with MiXCR. In the table there are roughly 120,000 distinct CDR3 sequences, 15% of which are singletons. The material sequenced was whole blood. The receptor source for this set is an adult who was a healthcare worker with PCR-confirmed SARS-CoV-2 infection or an uninfected control (not recorded which). Both conserved end residues are part of each CDR3. Each record gives: CDR3 protein, CDR3 DNA, J gene, V gene, clone size, D gene. The D gene is left open where the match is weak. The size entry is marked missing in some rows and otherwise reads once, few, many or a size class.

CDR3 protein: CASSTRTSGTGELFF
CDR3 DNA: TGTGCCAGCAGTACTCGGACTAGCGGTACCGGGGAGCTGTTTTTT
J gene: TRBJ2-2
V gene: TRBV5-4
clone size: few
D gene: TRBD2

CDR3 protein: CASSPGRWLYEQYF
CDR3 DNA: TGTGCCAGCAGCCCCGGGAGGTGGTTGTACGAGCAGTACTTC
J gene: TRBJ2-7
V gene: TRBV3-1
clone size: .
D gene: TRBD2

CDR3 protein: CASSTGVYEQYF
CDR3 DNA: TGTGCCAGCAGCACAGGGGTCTACGAGCAGTACTTC
J gene: TRBJ2-7
V gene: TRBV3-1
clone size: .
D gene: TRBD1

CDR3 protein: CAWYGISRGGAFF
CDR3 DNA: TGTGCCTGGTATGGGATCTCGCGGGGGGGAGCTTTCTTT
J gene: TRBJ1-1
V gene: TRBV30
clone size: .
D gene: .

CDR3 protein: CANSSGQISSYNSPLHF
CDR3 DNA: TGTGCCAACAGCTCCGGACAGATTAGCTCCTATAATTCACCCCTCCACTTT
J gene: TRBJ1-6
V gene: TRBV5-5
clone size: .
D gene: .

CDR3 protein: CASSQDRMDEQFF
CDR3 DNA: TGTGCCAGCAGCCAAGATCGGATGGATGAGCAGTTCTTC
J gene: TRBJ2-1
V gene: TRBV4-2
clone size: few
D gene: .

CDR3 protein: CASSRQGRAGELFF
CDR3 DNA: TGTGCCAGCAGCCGACAGGGCAGGGCCGGGGAGCTGTTTTTT
J gene: TRBJ2-2
V gene: TRBV7-3
clone size: .
D gene: TRBD1

CDR3 protein: CASSLSFLGSGANVLTF
CDR3 DNA: TGTGCCAGCAGCTTAAGCTTTCTGGGCTCTGGGGCCAACGTCCTGACTTTC
J gene: TRBJ2-6
V gene: TRBV7-3
clone size: few
D gene: .

CDR3 protein: CASSSTGHEQYF
CDR3 DNA: TGTGCCAGCAGTTCTACTGGTCACGAGCAGTACTTC
J gene: TRBJ2-7
V gene: TRBV6-2/TRBV6-3
clone size: few
D gene: .

CDR3 protein: CASSQEFFSGANVLTF
CDR3 DNA: TGTGCCAGCAGCCAAGAGTTCTTCTCTGGGGCCAACGTCCTGACTTTC
J gene: TRBJ2-6
V gene: TRBV4-2
clone size: .
D gene: .

CDR3 protein: CASSPLGGGQETQYF
CDR3 DNA: TGTGCCAGCAGCCCACTCGGGGGTGGCCAAGAGACCCAGTACTTC
J gene: TRBJ2-5
V gene: TRBV3-2
clone size: .
D gene: .

CDR3 protein: CASSQLQGAQTEAFF
CDR3 DNA: TGTGCCAGCAGCCAACTACAGGGGGCGCAGACTGAAGCTTTCTTT
J gene: TRBJ1-1
V gene: TRBV27
clone size: many
D gene: TRBD1

CDR3 protein: CASSLDLRSYEQYF
CDR3 DNA: TGCGCCAGCAGCTTGGACTTACGGAGCTACGAGCAGTACTTC
J gene: TRBJ2-7
V gene: TRBV5-1
clone size: .
D gene: .

CDR3 protein: CASSLLTGTSTEAFF
CDR3 DNA: TGTGCCAGCAGTTTATTGACAGGGACGAGCACTGAAGCTTTCTTT
J gene: TRBJ1-1
V gene: TRBV7-9
clone size: .
D gene: TRBD1

CDR3 protein: CASSVVGQGVHEQFF
CDR3 DNA: TGTGCCAGCAGCGTAGTGGGACAGGGGGTCCATGAGCAGTTCTTC
J gene: TRBJ2-1
V gene: TRBV9
clone size: .
D gene: TRBD1

CDR3 protein: CASSYPNQANTEAFF
CDR3 DNA: TGTGCCAGCAGTTACCCCAATCAAGCGAACACTGAAGCTTTCTTT
J gene: TRBJ1-1
V gene: TRBV6-6
clone size: few
D gene: .

CDR3 protein: CASRVGLATGELFF
CDR3 DNA: TGTGCCAGCAGGGTCGGACTAGCCACCGGGGAGCTGTTTTTT
J gene: TRBJ2-2
V gene: TRBV6-1
clone size: many
D gene: TRBD2

CDR3 protein: CASSSGTSSEAFF
CDR3 DNA: TGTGCCAGCTCCTCAGGGACAAGCTCTGAAGCTTTCTTT
J gene: TRBJ1-1
V gene: TRBV12-3/TRBV12-4
clone size: .
D gene: .

CDR3 protein: CSAVRGGRTDTQYF
CDR3 DNA: TGCAGTGCTGTCAGGGGAGGGCGCACAGATACGCAGTATTTT
J gene: TRBJ2-3
V gene: TRBV20-1
clone size: few
D gene: .

CDR3 protein: CASSPGTGGYEQYF
CDR3 DNA: TGTGCCAGCAGCCCGGGGACAGGGGGCTACGAGCAGTACTTC
J gene: TRBJ2-7
V gene: TRBV18
clone size: many
D gene: TRBD1

CDR3 protein: CASSSRGLLNTEAFF
CDR3 DNA: TGCGCCAGCAGCTCCCGGGGCTTATTGAACACTGAAGCTTTCTTT
J gene: TRBJ1-1
V gene: TRBV5-1
clone size: .
D gene: .

CDR3 protein: CASSVGRGQGLNGYTF
CDR3 DNA: TGTGCCAGCAGCGTAGGAAGAGGGCAGGGGCTTAATGGCTACACCTTC
J gene: TRBJ1-2
V gene: TRBV9
clone size: many
D gene: .

CDR3 protein: CASSHGTRDREQYF
CDR3 DNA: TGCGCCAGCAGCCACGGGACACGCGACAGGGAGCAGTACTTC
J gene: TRBJ2-7
V gene: TRBV5-1
clone size: .
D gene: .

CDR3 protein: CASGLDRGAQTQYF
CDR3 DNA: TGTGCCAGCGGCCTGGACAGGGGCGCCCAGACCCAGTACTTC
J gene: TRBJ2-5
V gene: TRBV27
clone size: many
D gene: TRBD1

CDR3 protein: CSPRDGTGAGYTF
CDR3 DNA: TGCAGCCCCCGCGACGGGACAGGGGCTGGCTACACCTTC
J gene: TRBJ1-2
V gene: TRBV20-1
clone size: .
D gene: TRBD1

CDR3 protein: CASIIGRRQGCRQYF
CDR3 DNA: TGTGCCAGCATCATCGGTAGAAGACAGGGATGTCGGCAGTACTTC
J gene: TRBJ2-7
V gene: TRBV21-1
clone size: few
D gene: .

CDR3 protein: CASSEALRAYVRHF
CDR3 DNA: TGTGCCAGCAGTGAAGCCCTGAGGGCCTACGTTAGGCATTTT
J gene: TRBJ2-3
V gene: TRBV6-1
clone size: .
D gene: .

CDR3 protein: CASSLDLPSNTGELFF
CDR3 DNA: TGCGCCAGCAGCTTGGATCTACCGTCGAACACCGGGGAGCTGTTTTTT
J gene: TRBJ2-2
V gene: TRBV5-1
clone size: .
D gene: .

CDR3 protein: CASRYLYDSPLHF
CDR3 DNA: TGTGCCAGCCGTTATCTATATGATTCACCCCTCCACTTT
J gene: TRBJ1-6
V gene: TRBV6-1
clone size: .
D gene: .